These T cell receptor beta chains were read from a single sample in a study of T cells after yellow fever vaccination. Each CDR3 protein is one row after TCRdb ran MiXCR on the 5' RACE reads. Of approximately 150,000 distinct CDR3 sequences listed, around 8.5% are singletons. The specimen was CD8+ T cells sorted from PBMCs, collected 45 days after the yellow fever booster vaccination. All receptors come from a man in his late teens or twenties who received the YFV17D yellow fever vaccine. Each CDR3 is given without its conserved first and last residue.

V	CDR3
TRBV6-6	ASSYSYQQGGENGYT
TRBV7-2	ASSLWGKGAGSPLH
TRBV6-2/TRBV6-3	ASSSPLRSGANVLT
TRBV11-3	ASSHRGGGNTQY
TRBV3-1	ASSQGTWSNQPQH
TRBV5-1	ASSSVFERGAYEQY
TRBV7-2	ASSLAQGVGNEQY
TRBV27	ASRGLAGGDTGELF
TRBV10-2	ASRGGGRKNIQY
TRBV21-1	ATLPRGEESDTQY
TRBV2	ASMGRAWSNQPQH
TRBV5-1	ASRSEGQVTDTQY
TRBV4-3	ASSQDGSGRAKNIQY
TRBV29-1	SVTGGSFQF
TRBV4-3	ASSHFPTGTDLQETQY
TRBV5-6	ASSLEGLAGGSTDTQY
TRBV7-7	ASSLRDRRNSPLH
TRBV7-9	ASRTQRDNSGNTIY
TRBV5-1	ASSLRTAKETQY
TRBV5-1	ASSLAQATNYGYT
TRBV12-3/TRBV12-4	ASRARDRDTEAF
TRBV4-1	ASSQGHLARGAGELF
TRBV10-3	AIRERGLVYGYT